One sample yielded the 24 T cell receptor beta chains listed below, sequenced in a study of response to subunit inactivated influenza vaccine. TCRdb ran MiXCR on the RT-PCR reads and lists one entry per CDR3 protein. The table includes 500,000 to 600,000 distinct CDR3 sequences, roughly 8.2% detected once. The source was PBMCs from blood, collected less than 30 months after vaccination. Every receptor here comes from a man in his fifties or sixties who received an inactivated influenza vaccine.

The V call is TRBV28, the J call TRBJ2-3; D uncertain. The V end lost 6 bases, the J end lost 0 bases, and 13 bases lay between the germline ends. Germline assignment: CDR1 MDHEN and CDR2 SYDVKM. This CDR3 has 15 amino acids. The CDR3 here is CASSHDRESTDTQYF. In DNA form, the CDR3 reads TGTGCCAGCAGCCATGACCGCGAAAGCACAGATACGCAGTATTTT.

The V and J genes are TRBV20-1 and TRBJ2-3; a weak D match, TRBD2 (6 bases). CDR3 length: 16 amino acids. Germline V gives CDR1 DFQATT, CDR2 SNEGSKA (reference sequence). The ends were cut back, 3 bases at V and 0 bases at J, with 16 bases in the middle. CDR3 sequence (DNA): TGCAGTGCTAGTCACCCCCCAGCGGGTAGCACAGATACGCAGTATTTT. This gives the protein CSASHPPAGSTDTQYF.

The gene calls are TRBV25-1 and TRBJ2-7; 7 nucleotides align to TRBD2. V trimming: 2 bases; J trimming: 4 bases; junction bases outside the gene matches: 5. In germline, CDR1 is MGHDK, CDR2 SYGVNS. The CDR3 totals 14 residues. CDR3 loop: CASSERGGVYEQYF. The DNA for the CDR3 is TGTGCCAGCAGTGAACGGGGAGGGGTATACGAGCAGTACTTC.

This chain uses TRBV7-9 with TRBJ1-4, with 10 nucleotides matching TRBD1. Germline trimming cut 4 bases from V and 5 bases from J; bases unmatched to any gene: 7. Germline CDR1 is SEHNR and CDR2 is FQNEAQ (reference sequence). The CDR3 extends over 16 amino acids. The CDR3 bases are TGTGCCAGCAGCTATGGACAGGGGGTCGCCAATGAAAAACTGTTTTTT. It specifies CASSYGQGVANEKLFF.

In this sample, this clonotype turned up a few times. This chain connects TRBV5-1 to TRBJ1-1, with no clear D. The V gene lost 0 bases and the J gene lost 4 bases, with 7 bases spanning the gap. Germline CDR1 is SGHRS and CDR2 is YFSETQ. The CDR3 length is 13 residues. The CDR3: CASSLEVVTEAFF. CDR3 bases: TGCGCCAGCAGCTTGGAAGTTGTCACTGAAGCTTTCTTT.

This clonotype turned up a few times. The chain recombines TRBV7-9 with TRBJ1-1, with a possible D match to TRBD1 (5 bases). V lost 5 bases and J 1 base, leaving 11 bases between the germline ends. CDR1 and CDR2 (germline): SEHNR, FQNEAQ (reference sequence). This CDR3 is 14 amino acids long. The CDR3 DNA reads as TGTGCCAGCAGCCTCCCTGGGGGGAACACTGAAGCTTTCTTT. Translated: CASSLPGGNTEAFF.

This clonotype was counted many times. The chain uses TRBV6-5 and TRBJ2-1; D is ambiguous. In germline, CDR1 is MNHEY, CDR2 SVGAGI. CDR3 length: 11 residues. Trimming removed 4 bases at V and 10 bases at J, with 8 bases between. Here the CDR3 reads CASSFLGEQFF. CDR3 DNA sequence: TGTGCCAGCAGTTTTCTCGGGGAGCAGTTCTTC.

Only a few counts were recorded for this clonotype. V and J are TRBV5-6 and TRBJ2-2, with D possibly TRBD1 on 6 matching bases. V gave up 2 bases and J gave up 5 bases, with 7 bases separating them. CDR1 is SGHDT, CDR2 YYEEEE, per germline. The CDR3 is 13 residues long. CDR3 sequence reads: CASSFGQTGELFF. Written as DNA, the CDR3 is TGTGCCAGCAGCTTTGGACAGACCGGGGAGCTGTTTTTT. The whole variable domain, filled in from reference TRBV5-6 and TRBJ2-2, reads DAGVTQSPTHLIKTRGQQVTLRCSPKSGHDTVSWYQQALGQGPQFIFQYYEEEERQRGNFPDRFSGHQFPNYSSELNVNALLLGDSALYLCASSFGQTGELFFGEGSRLTVL.

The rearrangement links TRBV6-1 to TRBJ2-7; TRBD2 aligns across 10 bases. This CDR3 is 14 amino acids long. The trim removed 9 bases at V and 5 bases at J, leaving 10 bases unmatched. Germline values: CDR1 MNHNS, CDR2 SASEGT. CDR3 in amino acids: CASALLAGAHEQYF. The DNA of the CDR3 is TGTGCCAGTGCCTTGCTAGCGGGAGCCCACGAGCAGTACTTC.

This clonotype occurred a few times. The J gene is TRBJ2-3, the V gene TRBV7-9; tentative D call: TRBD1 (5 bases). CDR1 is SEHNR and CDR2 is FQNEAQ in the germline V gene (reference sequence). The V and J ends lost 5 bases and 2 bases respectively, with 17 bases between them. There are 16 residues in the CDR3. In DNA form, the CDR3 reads TGTGCCAGCAGCCCTACCGGACACCAGCTCACAGATACGCAGTATTTT. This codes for CASSPTGHQLTDTQYF.

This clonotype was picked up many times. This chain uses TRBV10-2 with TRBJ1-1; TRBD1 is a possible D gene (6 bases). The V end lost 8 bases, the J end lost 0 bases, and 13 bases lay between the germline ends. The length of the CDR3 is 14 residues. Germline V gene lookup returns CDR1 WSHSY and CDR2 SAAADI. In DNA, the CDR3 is TGCGCCAGCCAGTTCGGGGGCTTGAACACTGAAGCTTTCTTT. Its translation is CASQFGGLNTEAFF.

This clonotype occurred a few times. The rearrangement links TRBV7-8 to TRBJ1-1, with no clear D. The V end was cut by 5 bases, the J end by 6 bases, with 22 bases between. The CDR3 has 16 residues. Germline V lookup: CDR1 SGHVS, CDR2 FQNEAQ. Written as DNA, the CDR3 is TGTGCCAGCAGCAGATCAGTGAGGGTGCTGGACGCTGAAGCTTTCTTT. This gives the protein CASSRSVRVLDAEAFF.

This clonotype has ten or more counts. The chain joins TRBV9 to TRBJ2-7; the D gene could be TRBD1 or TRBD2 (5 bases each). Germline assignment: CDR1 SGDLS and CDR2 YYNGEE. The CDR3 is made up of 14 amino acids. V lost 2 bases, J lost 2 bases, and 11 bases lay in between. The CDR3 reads CASSVGGGPYEQYF. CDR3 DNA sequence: TGTGCCAGCAGCGTTGGTGGGGGACCCTACGAGCAGTACTTC.

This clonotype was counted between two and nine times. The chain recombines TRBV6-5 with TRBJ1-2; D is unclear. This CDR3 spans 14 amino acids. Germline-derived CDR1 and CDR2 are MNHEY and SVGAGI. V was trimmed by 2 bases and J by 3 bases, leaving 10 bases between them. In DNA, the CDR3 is TGTGCCAGCAGTTACGTGGAAGGCCACTATGGCTACACCTTC. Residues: CASSYVEGHYGYTF.

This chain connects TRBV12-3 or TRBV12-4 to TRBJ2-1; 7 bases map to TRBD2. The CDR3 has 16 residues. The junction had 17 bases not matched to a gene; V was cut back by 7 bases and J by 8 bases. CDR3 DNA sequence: TGTGCCAGCACCGCGACGAGCGGGACGTTCGGAGATGAGCAGTTCTTC. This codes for CASTATSGTFGDEQFF.

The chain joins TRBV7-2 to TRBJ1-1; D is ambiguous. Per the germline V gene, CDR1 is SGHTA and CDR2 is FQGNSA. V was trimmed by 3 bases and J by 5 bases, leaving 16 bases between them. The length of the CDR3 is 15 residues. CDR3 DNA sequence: TGTGCCAGCAGCTTCATCCGGGATTTGGGGACTGAAGCTTTCTTT. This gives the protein CASSFIRDLGTEAFF.

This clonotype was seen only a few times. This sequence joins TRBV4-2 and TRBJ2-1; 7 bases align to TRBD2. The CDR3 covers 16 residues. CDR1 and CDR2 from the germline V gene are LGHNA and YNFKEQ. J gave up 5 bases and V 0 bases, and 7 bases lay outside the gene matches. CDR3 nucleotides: TGTGCCAGCAGCCAAGAGACTAGCAGAAATCACAATGAGCAGTTCTTC. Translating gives CASSQETSRNHNEQFF.

The CDR3 here is CASSLTGPGGNTIYF. The CDR3 nucleotides are TGTGCCAGCAGCCTGACAGGGCCGGGTGGAAACACCATATATTTT. The chain employs TRBV7-9 and TRBJ1-3, with 7 bases fitting TRBD1. Trimming at V came to 5 bases and at J to 3 bases, leaving 7 bases not matched to a gene. CDR3 length: 15 amino acids. Germline loops: CDR1 SEHNR, CDR2 FQNEAQ (reference sequence).

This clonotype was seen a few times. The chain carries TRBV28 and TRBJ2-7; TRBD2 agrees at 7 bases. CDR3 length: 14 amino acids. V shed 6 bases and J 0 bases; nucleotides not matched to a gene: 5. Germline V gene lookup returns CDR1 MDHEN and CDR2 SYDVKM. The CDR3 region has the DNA TGTGCCAGCAGGCCGGGGAGGGACTCCTACGAGCAGTACTTC. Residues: CASRPGRDSYEQYF.

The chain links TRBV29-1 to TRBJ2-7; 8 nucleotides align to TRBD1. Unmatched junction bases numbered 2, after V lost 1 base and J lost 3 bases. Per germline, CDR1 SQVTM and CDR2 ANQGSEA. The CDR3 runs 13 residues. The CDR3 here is CSVEGTGHYEQYF. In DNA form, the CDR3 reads TGCAGCGTTGAAGGGACAGGGCACTACGAGCAGTACTTC.

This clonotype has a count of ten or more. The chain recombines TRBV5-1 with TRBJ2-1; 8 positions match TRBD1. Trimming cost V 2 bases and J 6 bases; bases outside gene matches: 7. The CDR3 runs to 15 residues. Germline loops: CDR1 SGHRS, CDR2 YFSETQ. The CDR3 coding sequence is TGCGCCAGCAGCTTTCAGGCCAGGGGGCTCAATGAGCAGTTCTTC. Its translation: CASSFQARGLNEQFF.

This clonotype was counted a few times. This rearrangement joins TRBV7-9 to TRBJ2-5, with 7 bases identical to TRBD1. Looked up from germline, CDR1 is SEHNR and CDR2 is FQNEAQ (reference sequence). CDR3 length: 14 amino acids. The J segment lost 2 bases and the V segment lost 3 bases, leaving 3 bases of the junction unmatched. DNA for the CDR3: TGTGCCAGCAGCTTCTACAGGGGACAAGAGACCCAGTACTTC. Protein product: CASSFYRGQETQYF. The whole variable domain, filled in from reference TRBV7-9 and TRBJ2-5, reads DTGVSQNPRHKITKRGQNVTFRCDPISEHNRLYWYRQTLGQGPEFLTYFQNEAQLEKSRLLSDRFSAERPKGSFSTLEIQRTEQGDSAMYLCASSFYRGQETQYFGPGTRLLVL.

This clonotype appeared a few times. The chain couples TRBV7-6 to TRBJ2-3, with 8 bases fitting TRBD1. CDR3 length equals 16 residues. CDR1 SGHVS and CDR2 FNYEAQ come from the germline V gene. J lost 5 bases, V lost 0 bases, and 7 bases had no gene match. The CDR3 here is CASSLAGRGLGDTQYF. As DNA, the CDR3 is TGTGCCAGCAGCTTAGCGGGCAGGGGGCTAGGAGATACGCAGTATTTT.

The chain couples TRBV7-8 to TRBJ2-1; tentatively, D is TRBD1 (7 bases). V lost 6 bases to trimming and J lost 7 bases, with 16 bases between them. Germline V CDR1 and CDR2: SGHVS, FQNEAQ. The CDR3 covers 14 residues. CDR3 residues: CASSETAGGNEQFF. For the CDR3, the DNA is TGTGCCAGCAGTGAGACGGCAGGGGGGAATGAGCAGTTCTTC.